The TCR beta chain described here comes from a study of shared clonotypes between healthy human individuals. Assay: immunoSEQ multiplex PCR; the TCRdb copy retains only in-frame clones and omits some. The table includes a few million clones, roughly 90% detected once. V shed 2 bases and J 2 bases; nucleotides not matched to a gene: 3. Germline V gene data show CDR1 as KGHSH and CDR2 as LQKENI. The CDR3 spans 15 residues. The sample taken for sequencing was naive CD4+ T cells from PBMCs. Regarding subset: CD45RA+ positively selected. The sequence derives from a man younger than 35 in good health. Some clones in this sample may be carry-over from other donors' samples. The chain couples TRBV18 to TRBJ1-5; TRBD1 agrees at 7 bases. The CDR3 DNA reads TGTGCCAGCTCACCAAACAGGGGTGGCAATCAGCCCCAGCATTTT. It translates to CASSPNRGGNQPQHF.